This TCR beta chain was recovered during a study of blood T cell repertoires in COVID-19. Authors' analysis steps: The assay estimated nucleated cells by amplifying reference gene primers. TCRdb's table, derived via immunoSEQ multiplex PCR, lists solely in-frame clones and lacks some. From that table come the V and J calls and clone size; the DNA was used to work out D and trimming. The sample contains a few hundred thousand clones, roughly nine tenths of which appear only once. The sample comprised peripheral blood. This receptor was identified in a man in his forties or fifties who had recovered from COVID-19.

CDR3 coding DNA: TGTGCCAGCAGCTTAAGGCTAGTAGAGACCCAGTACTTC. Amino acids: CASSLRLVETQYF. This sequence joins TRBV7-9 and TRBJ2-5; D not resolved. CDR3 size: 13 residues. The V gene's germline CDR1 is SEHNR and CDR2 FQNEAQ (reference sequence). Trimming removed 2 bases from V and 4 bases from J, with 8 bases in between.